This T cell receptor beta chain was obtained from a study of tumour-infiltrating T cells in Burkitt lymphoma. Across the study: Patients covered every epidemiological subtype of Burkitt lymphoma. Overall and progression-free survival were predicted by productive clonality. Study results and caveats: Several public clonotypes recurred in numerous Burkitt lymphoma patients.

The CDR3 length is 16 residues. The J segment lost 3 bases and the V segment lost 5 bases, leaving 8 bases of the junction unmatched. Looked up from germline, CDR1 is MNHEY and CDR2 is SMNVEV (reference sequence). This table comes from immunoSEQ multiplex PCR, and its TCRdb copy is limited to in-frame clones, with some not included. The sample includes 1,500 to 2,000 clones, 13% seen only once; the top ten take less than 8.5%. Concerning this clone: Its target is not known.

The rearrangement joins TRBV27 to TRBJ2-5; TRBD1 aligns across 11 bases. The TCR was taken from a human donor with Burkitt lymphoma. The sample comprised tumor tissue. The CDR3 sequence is CASSPGQGEGEETQYF. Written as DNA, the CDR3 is TGTGCCAGCAGTCCGGGACAGGGGGAGGGAGAAGAGACCCAGTACTTC.